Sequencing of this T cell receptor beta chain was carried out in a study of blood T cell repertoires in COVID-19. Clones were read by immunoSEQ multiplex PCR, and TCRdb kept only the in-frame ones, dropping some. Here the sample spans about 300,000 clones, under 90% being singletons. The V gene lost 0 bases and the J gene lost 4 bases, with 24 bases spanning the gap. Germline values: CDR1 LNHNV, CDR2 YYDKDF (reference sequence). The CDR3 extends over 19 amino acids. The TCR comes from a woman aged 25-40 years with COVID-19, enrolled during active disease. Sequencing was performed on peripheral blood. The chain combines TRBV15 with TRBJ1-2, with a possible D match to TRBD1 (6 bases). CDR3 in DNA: TGTGCCACCAGCAGAGATGTAGGGACACCACTATTAAGAACCTATGGCTACACCTTC. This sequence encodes CATSRDVGTPLLRTYGYTF.